Below, one T cell receptor beta chain is given with its context. Its specificity is unknown. The data were obtained in a study of cytomegalovirus exposure and HLA in healthy donors. Study information: From HLA-typed donors, an early data release held approximately 85 million unique TCRs. The study placed about four fifths of its approximately 360 genotyped donors in the Caucasian-associated ancestry cluster. Study results and limitations: It was shown in a later analysis that HLA-associated TCR beta chains were more clonally expanded than other, equally common chains.

A multiplex PCR was run with 60 Vbeta primers and 13 Jbeta primers. Some clones are missing from TCRdb's copy, which holds only in-frame ones; the method was immunoSEQ multiplex PCR. The sample holds about 160,000 clones, roughly 76% seen once. The CDR3 is 15 residues long. Trimming cost V 5 bases and J 5 bases; bases outside gene matches: 8. In germline, CDR1 is SEHNR, CDR2 FQNEAQ (reference sequence). Sequencing was carried out using PBMCs. The sequence was obtained from a woman between 50 and 59 years old in good health and CMV-seronegative. The rearrangement joins TRBV7-9 to TRBJ2-2; 7 nucleotides align to TRBD1. This chain's CDR3 is CASSEGTVVTGELFF. The CDR3 DNA reads TGTGCCAGCAGCGAGGGGACAGTGGTTACCGGGGAGCTGTTTTTT.